The source of this TCR beta chain is a study of T cells after yellow fever vaccination. Study context: Low-cell-number fractions underwent preparation using SMART-Seq v4 Ultra Low Input.

This CDR3 is 15 amino acids long. CDR1 is SGHTA and CDR2 is FQGNSA in the germline V gene. V dropped 5 bases and J dropped 4; count of bases not matched to a gene: 8. This clonotype has a count of ten or more. Its antigen is unidentified. Study-wide results and limits: A small proportion of clonotypes was detected in both the CD4 and CD8 compartments.

The study made its TCR cDNA through 5'RACE template switching. That step introduced a universal primer site along with UMIs. Via MiXCR, TCRdb re-called the 5' RACE reads, giving one row per CDR3 protein. The sample yields over 150,000 distinct CDR3 sequences, approximately 6.2% seen once. The chain uses TRBV7-2 and TRBJ2-7; TRBD2 aligns across 10 bases. Here the sequenced sample was CD4+ T cells sorted from PBMCs, taken on the day of the first yellow fever vaccination. The receptor comes from a man younger than 35 who received the YFV17D yellow fever vaccine. Written as DNA, the CDR3 is TGTGCCAGCAGCCCCCCAAGCGGGGGGGCATACGAGCAGTACTTC. This sequence encodes CASSPPSGGAYEQYF.